The TCR beta chain under discussion was sequenced for a study of blood T cell repertoires in COVID-19. CDR3 size: 15 residues. V trimming: 5 bases; J trimming: 4 bases; junction bases outside the gene matches: 5. The V gene's germline CDR1 is MNHEY and CDR2 SMNVEV (reference sequence). TCRdb's copy holds only in-frame clones and misses some; the assay was immunoSEQ multiplex PCR. The profile covers some 250,000 clones, with approximately 86% appearing a single time and roughly 5% taken by the ten largest. The sequenced sample was peripheral blood. The TCR was taken from a woman aged 55-75 years with COVID-19, enrolled during active disease. J is TRBJ2-7 and V is TRBV27; 13 bases are a match to TRBD2. The CDR3 loop reads CASSILAGGPYEQYF. The CDR3 DNA is TGTGCCAGCAGTATACTAGCGGGAGGGCCTTACGAGCAGTACTTC.